This T cell receptor beta chain was obtained from a study of cytomegalovirus exposure and HLA in healthy donors. Researchers ran the PCR with 60 Vbeta and 13 Jbeta primers. TCRdb keeps only in-frame clones here, not all; method: immunoSEQ multiplex PCR. The sample comprises 200,000 to 300,000 clones, just under 85% of which are singletons, and roughly 2% rests with the top ten. Only one count was recorded for this clone. This CDR3 comprises 16 residues. Trimming cost V 6 bases and J 4 bases, with 19 bases left between them. Per the germline V gene, CDR1 is MNHEY and CDR2 is SMNVEV (reference sequence).

The chain recombines TRBV27 with TRBJ2-1; TRBD1 might be the D (5 bases). This TCR derives from a woman in her thirties or forties in good health and CMV-seropositive. The sample was PBMCs. The CDR3 region is CASRTVSGISYNEQFF. Here the CDR3 DNA reads TGTGCCAGCAGGACGGTGTCAGGGATTTCATACAATGAGCAGTTCTTC.